These T cell receptor beta chains were read from a single sample in a study of blood T cell repertoires in COVID-19. Assay used: immunoSEQ multiplex PCR; TCRdb lists only in-frame clones, some missing. Found here are roughly 80,000 clones, 82% of them singletons; the top ten hold 8.5% to 14%. Sequenced sample: peripheral blood. Every receptor here comes from a middle-aged man with acute or convalescent COVID-19. CDR3s include the opening cysteine and the closing phenylalanine or tryptophan. Each record gives: clone size, V gene, D gene, J gene, CDR3 DNA, CDR3 protein. A D gene is named only where the DNA matches it firmly. The listing skips clone size in some rows; elsewhere it reads once, few, many or a size class.

-	TRBV27	-	TRBJ2-2	TGTGCCAGCAGCCCTACCACAGGGATCACCGGGGAGCTGTTTTTT	CASSPTTGITGELFF
-	TRBV5-6	TRBD1	TRBJ1-1	TGTGCCAGCAGCGGAGACAGGGGAAGGAACACTGAAGCTTTCTTT	CASSGDRGRNTEAFF
-	TRBV9	TRBD1	TRBJ2-3	TGTGCCAGCAGCGCGGGACAGGGCCCAGATACGCAGTATTTT	CASSAGQGPDTQYF
-	TRBV15	-	TRBJ2-1	TGTGCCACCAGCAGCCAGTGGACAGCCAAAGACAATGAGCAGTTCTTC	CATSSQWTAKDNEQFF
few	TRBV2	-	TRBJ2-7	TGTGCCAGCAGCCCTACGGAGCAGTCCTACGAGCAGTACTTC	CASSPTEQSYEQYF
-	TRBV19	TRBD1	TRBJ1-5	TGTGCCAGTAGTATGGAGGGACAGGGGTCCAATCAGCCCCAGCATTTT	CASSMEGQGSNQPQHF
once	TRBV20-1	TRBD1	TRBJ2-7	TGCAGTGCTAGTGGTCCCCAGGGGGTCTCCTACGAGCAGTACTTC	CSASGPQGVSYEQYF
few	TRBV6-5	-	TRBJ1-2	TGTGCCAGCAGTCTTAACAGGAAAGATGGCTACACCTTC	CASSLNRKDGYTF
-	TRBV28	TRBD1	TRBJ2-3	TGTGCCAGCAGTCACGGGACAGGGGGGACAGATACGCAGTATTTT	CASSHGTGGTDTQYF
-	TRBV27	TRBD1	TRBJ1-5	TGTGCCAGCAGGCCCGGGACAGGGATAAATAGCAATCAGCCCCAGCATTTT	CASRPGTGINSNQPQHF
-	TRBV7-2	-	TRBJ1-2	TGTGCCAGCAGTCCCCCGACCGGAACGGGGGGCTACACCTTC	CASSPPTGTGGYTF
-	TRBV5-8	TRBD1	TRBJ1-5	TGTGCCAGCAGCTTAGACAGGGGGCCGGGAGGCAGCAATCAGCCCCAGCATTTT	CASSLDRGPGGSNQPQHF
-	TRBV11-1	-	TRBJ1-1	TGTGCCAGCAGCTTAGCAAATAGTGGACGACTCGGGGGGACTGAAGCTTTCTTT	CASSLANSGRLGGTEAFF
once	TRBV7-8	TRBD2	TRBJ2-2	TGTGCCAGCAGCTTAAGACCCTCTAGCGGGGCTAACACCGGGGAGCTGTTTTTT	CASSLRPSSGANTGELFF
-	TRBV5-1	-	TRBJ1-2	TGCGCCAGCAGCTGGGGTAGGGGGTATGGCTACACCTTC	CASSWGRGYGYTF
once	TRBV4-3	TRBD2	TRBJ2-2	TGCGCCAGCAGCGTCAGTCCACTAGCGGGGGGAAATACCGGGGAGCTGTTTTTT	CASSVSPLAGGNTGELFF
-	TRBV9	TRBD1	TRBJ2-7	TGTGCCAGCAGCGTAGCTCCCGCGACAGGGGACGAGCAGTACTTC	CASSVAPATGDEQYF